Shown below are 20 T cell receptor beta chains from a single sample sequenced in a study of somatic mutations in cytotoxic T cells in rheumatoid arthritis (dated 2017 in TCRdb). The library was built by means of the immunoSEQ multiplex PCR assay. Held by TCRdb, this immuneACCESS table contains in-frame sequences only and omits some clones. Under half of the omission traces to an unresolved V gene where checked; the cause of the rest is unknown. The sample has tens of thousands of clones on record, less than 85% of them singletons. 3.2% of the sample comes from the top ten. Sample: CD8+ T cells sorted from blood. The source is a man aged 40-49 years in good health.

The chain links TRBV15 to TRBJ2-7, with TRBD1 identical over 9 bases. The CDR3 consists of 14 residues. CDR1 is LNHNV and CDR2 is YYDKDF in the germline V gene (reference sequence). J gave up 3 bases and V 2 bases, and 2 bases lay outside the gene matches. CDR3 loop: CATSRRDRVYEQYF. The CDR3 region has the DNA TGTGCCACCAGCAGACGGGACAGGGTCTACGAGCAGTACTTC.

The chain carries TRBV11-2 and TRBJ2-3, with TRBD2 matching 12 bases. CDR1 SGHAT and CDR2 FQNNGV come from the germline V gene. The CDR3 is made up of 17 amino acids. Unmatched junction bases numbered 6, after V lost 3 bases and J lost 2 bases. The CDR3 protein is CASSFTTSGGPTDTQYF. CDR3 DNA: TGTGCCAGCAGCTTCACGACTAGCGGGGGACCCACAGATACGCAGTATTTT.

The chain uses TRBV5-1 and TRBJ2-1, with D tentatively TRBD1 or TRBD2 (5 bases each). V lost 3 bases to trimming and J lost 0 bases, with 13 bases between them. Per the germline V gene, CDR1 is SGHRS and CDR2 is YFSETQ. The CDR3 extends over 16 amino acids. As DNA, the CDR3 is TGCGCCAGCAGCTCCAGGGACCAGAGCTCCTACAATGAGCAGTTCTTC. Amino acids: CASSSRDQSSYNEQFF.

The chain has TRBV27 and TRBJ2-1, with 9 bases matching TRBD1. CDR3 length equals 14 residues. The germline gives CDR1 MNHEY, CDR2 SMNVEV (reference sequence). V shed 0 bases, J shed 7 bases, and the junction held 1 base outside the gene matches. The CDR3 sequence is CASSLSGQGNEQFF. CDR3 coding DNA: TGTGCCAGCAGTTTATCCGGACAGGGGAATGAGCAGTTCTTC.

The gene calls are TRBV19 and TRBJ2-7; 7 nucleotides line up with TRBD1. Germline V gene data show CDR1 as LNHDA and CDR2 as SQIVND (reference sequence). There are 13 residues in the CDR3. V shed 7 bases and J 2 bases; nucleotides not matched to a gene: 5. CDR3 DNA: TGTGCCAGTACCCCGGGACAGCCCTACGAGCAGTACTTC. Protein product: CASTPGQPYEQYF.

The CDR3 DNA follows: TGTGCCAGCAGTTTAGCCCTCGGACAGCGCCGGTACGAGCAGTACTTC. Protein sequence: CASSLALGQRRYEQYF. The chain has TRBV28 and TRBJ2-7, with D maybe TRBD1 (6 bases). The V gene's germline CDR1 is MDHEN and CDR2 SYDVKM. Deletions cut 2 bases from V and 4 bases from J, with 18 bases between. There are 16 residues in the CDR3.

This sequence joins TRBV5-8 and TRBJ1-2; D remains ambiguous. V was trimmed by 0 bases and J by 4 bases, leaving 1 base between them. In germline, CDR1 is SGHTS, CDR2 YDEGEE. The CDR3 extends over 11 amino acids. CDR3 amino acids: CASSLGYGYTF. CDR3 sequence (DNA): TGTGCCAGCAGCTTGGGCTATGGCTACACCTTC. The variable domain in full, with the rest retrieved from reference TRBV5-8 and TRBJ1-2, is EAGVTQSPTHLIKTRGQQATLRCSPISGHTSVYWYQQALGLGLQFLLWYDEGEERNRGNFPPRFSGRQFPNYSSELNVNALELEDSALYLCASSLGYGYTFGSGTRLTVV.

The chain is built from TRBV2 and TRBJ2-5, with D possibly TRBD2 on 5 matching bases. The germline gives CDR1 SNHLY, CDR2 FYNNEI. There are 12 residues in the CDR3. Trimming stripped 6 bases from V and 5 bases from J, with 10 bases between. The CDR3 loop reads CASREDGETQYF. In nucleotides, the CDR3 is TGTGCCAGCAGGGAGGACGGGGAGACCCAGTACTTC.

The chain uses TRBV5-1 and TRBJ1-1; D ambiguous. The CDR3 extends over 13 amino acids. Trimming cost V 4 bases and J 6 bases, with 13 bases left between them. The germline CDR1 and CDR2 sequences are SGHRS and YFSETQ. CDR3 DNA: TGCGCCAGCAGCCCCCCAGGAGCCGCTGAAGCTTTCTTT. Translating it yields CASSPPGAAEAFF.

The rearrangement links TRBV29-1 to TRBJ2-4, with D unresolved. Germline loops: CDR1 SQVTM, CDR2 ANQGSEA. There are 15 residues in the CDR3. V was clipped by 4 bases and J by 0 bases, with 13 bases between them. The CDR3 DNA sequence: TGCAGCGTTGTGGGTGCAGTACTAGCCAAAAACATTCAGTACTTC. This translates into CSVVGAVLAKNIQYF.

The gene calls are TRBV28 and TRBJ1-5; a possible D gene is TRBD1 (6 bases). Germline V gene lookup returns CDR1 MDHEN and CDR2 SYDVKM. V lost 7 bases and J 6 bases, leaving 19 bases between the germline ends. This CDR3 has 15 amino acids. The CDR3 DNA is TGTGCCAGCACCGTAAGGGTGGGGGGCACTCAGCCCCAGCATTTT. Amino acids: CASTVRVGGTQPQHF.

This chain connects TRBV5-6 to TRBJ2-7; TRBD2 matches 9 bases. V lost 7 bases and J lost 1; bases outside the gene matches: 3. Germline lookup yields CDR1 SGHDT and CDR2 YYEEEE. There are 13 residues in the CDR3. In DNA, the CDR3 is TGTGCCAGCGGCCTAGCGGGGTCCTACGAGCAGTACTTC. It is translated as CASGLAGSYEQYF.

The chain links TRBV27 to TRBJ2-7; maybe TRBD1 (5 bases). The V gene's germline CDR1 is MNHEY and CDR2 SMNVEV (reference sequence). Between the trimmed V and J ends, which lost 7 bases and 2 bases, there was a span of 12 bases. The CDR3 runs 13 residues. The DNA for the CDR3 is TGTGCCAGCAAGGGGTCACAGGCCTACGAGCAGTACTTC. It codes for CASKGSQAYEQYF.

The chain carries TRBV14 and TRBJ2-7, with TRBD2 identical over 8 bases. V shed 1 base and J 2 bases; nucleotides not matched to a gene: 7. Germline V gives CDR1 SGHDN, CDR2 FVKESK. This CDR3 comprises 16 residues. CDR3 bases: TGTGCCAGCAGCCAAGTCTACGGACTAGCTGCCTACGAGCAGTACTTC. The encoded protein is CASSQVYGLAAYEQYF. Variable domain in full (rest from reference TRBV14 and TRBJ2-7): EAGVTQFPSHSVIEKGQTVTLRCDPISGHDNLYWYRRVMGKEIKFLLHFVKESKQDESGMPNNRFLAERTGGTYSTLKVQPAELEDSGVYFCASSQVYGLAAYEQYFGPGTRLTVT.

V gene TRBV28 combines with J gene TRBJ2-7; D may be TRBD1 (5 bases). Germline values: CDR1 MDHEN, CDR2 SYDVKM. The CDR3 is 19 residues long. Trimming shortened V by 5 bases and J by 3 bases, and 29 bases separated the two germline ends. The CDR3 coding sequence is TGTGCCAGCAGTCCCGAGGTATCCCTTCAGGGCCGGACCCTCTACGAGCAGTACTTC. This translates into CASSPEVSLQGRTLYEQYF.

This clone was seen only once. The rearrangement uses TRBV19 and TRBJ2-7; D perhaps matches TRBD2 (6 bases). V lost 4 bases to trimming and J lost 0 bases, with 10 bases between them. CDR1 LNHDA and CDR2 SQIVND come from the germline V gene (reference sequence). This CDR3 comprises 14 residues. CDR3 residues: CASSRGGFSYEQYF. The CDR3 coding sequence is TGTGCCAGTAGTAGGGGAGGCTTCTCCTACGAGCAGTACTTC.

A single count supports this clone. The chain recombines TRBV28 with TRBJ1-5; maybe TRBD1 (5 bases). The germline V gene has CDR1 MDHEN and CDR2 SYDVKM. This CDR3 has 17 amino acids. Between the trimmed V and J ends, which lost 2 bases and 3 bases, there was a span of 17 bases. The CDR3 nucleotides are TGTGCCAGCAGTTTACGGACCTCAGGGCTTAACAATCAGCCCCAGCATTTT. Translated: CASSLRTSGLNNQPQHF.

The chain carries TRBV21-1 and TRBJ2-3; whether TRBD1, the table's D call, matches the DNA was not checked. TRBV21-1 is tagged as a pseudogene. This CDR3 has 16 amino acids. The CDR3 here is CASSKVAQGHTDTQYF. CDR3 bases: TGTGCCAGCAGCAAAGTGGCGCAGGGTCATACAGATACGCAGTATTTT.

This rearrangement joins TRBV4-1 to TRBJ2-7; D tentatively fits TRBD1 or TRBD2 (5 bases each). This CDR3 spans 16 amino acids. Germline V lookup: CDR1 MGHRA, CDR2 YSYEKL. Deletions cut 1 base from V and 3 bases from J, with 16 bases between. The CDR3 coding sequence is TGCGCCAGCAGCCAAGTCGACGGGACGGTTAACTACGAGCAGTACTTC. It specifies CASSQVDGTVNYEQYF.

The chain recombines TRBV13 with TRBJ1-1; D ambiguous. Germline V gene sequence: CDR1 PRHDT, CDR2 FYEKMQ (reference sequence). Trimming cost V 4 bases and J 1 base, with 13 bases left between them. The CDR3 totals 15 residues. In DNA, the CDR3 is TGTGCCAGCAGCTCTATCTACGGCCAGAACACTGAAGCTTTCTTT. Protein sequence: CASSSIYGQNTEAFF.